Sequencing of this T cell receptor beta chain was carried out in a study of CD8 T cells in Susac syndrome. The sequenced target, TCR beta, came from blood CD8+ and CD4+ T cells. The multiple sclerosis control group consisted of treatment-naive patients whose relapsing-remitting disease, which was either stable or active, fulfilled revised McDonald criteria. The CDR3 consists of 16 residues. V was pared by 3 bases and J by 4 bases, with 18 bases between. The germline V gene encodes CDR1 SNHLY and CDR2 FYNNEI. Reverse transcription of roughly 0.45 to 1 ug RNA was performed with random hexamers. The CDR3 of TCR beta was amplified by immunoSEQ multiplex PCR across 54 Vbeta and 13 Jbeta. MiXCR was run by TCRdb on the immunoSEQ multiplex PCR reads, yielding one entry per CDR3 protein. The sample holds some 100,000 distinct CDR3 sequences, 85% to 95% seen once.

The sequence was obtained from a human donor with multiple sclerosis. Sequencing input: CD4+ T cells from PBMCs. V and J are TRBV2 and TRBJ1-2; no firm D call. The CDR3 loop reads CASSDGRSRSSYGYTF. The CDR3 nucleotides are TGTGCCAGCAGTGATGGGCGTAGCCGATCATCCTATGGCTACACCTTC.